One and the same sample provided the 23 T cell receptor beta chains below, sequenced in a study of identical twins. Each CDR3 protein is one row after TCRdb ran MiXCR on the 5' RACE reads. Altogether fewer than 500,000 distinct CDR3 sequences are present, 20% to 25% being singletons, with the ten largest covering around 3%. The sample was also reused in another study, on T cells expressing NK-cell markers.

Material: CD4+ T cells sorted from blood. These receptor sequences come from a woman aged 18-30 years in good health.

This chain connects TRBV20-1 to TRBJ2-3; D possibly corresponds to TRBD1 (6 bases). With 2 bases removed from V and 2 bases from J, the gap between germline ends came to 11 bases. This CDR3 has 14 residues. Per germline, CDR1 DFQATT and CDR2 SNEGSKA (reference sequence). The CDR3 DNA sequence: TGCAGTGCTAGACGGGCAGGGGCCACAGATACGCAGTATTTT. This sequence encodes CSARRAGATDTQYF.

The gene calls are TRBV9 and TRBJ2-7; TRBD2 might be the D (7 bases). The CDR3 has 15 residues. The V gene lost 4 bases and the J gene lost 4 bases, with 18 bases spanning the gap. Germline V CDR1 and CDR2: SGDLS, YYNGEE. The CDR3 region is CASSPRRGGPYEQYF. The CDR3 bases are TGTGCCAGCAGCCCCCGTCGCGGGGGCCCGTACGAGCAGTACTTC.

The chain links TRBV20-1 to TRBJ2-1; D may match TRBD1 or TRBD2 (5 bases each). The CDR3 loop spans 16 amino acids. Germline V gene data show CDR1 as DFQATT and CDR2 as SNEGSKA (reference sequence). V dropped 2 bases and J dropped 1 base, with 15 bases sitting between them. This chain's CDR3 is CSARSRTGPSYNEQFF. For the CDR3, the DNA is TGCAGTGCTAGATCCCGCACGGGGCCTTCCTACAATGAGCAGTTCTTC.

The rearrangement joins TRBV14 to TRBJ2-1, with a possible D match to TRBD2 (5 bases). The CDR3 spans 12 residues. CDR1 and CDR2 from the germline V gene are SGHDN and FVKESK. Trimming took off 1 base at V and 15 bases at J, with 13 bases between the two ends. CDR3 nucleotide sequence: TGTGCCAGCAGCCAAGGAGGGTTATCGGCGTTCTTC. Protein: CASSQGGLSAFF.

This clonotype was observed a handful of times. The CDR3 sequence: CACQIGNQPQHF. The CDR3 region has the DNA TGTGCCTGCCAGATTGGGAATCAGCCCCAGCATTTT. The chain uses TRBV7-9 and TRBJ1-5; D not resolved. Trimming left V 11 bases short and J 4 bases short, with 12 bases between. This CDR3 region has 12 residues. In germline, CDR1 is SEHNR, CDR2 FQNEAQ (reference sequence).

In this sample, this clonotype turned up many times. This CDR3 is CASSPITEAFF. CDR3 DNA sequence: TGTGCCAGCAGCCCGATAACTGAAGCTTTCTTT. The V call is TRBV7-8, the J call TRBJ1-1; D is undetermined. Germline CDR1 SGHVS, CDR2 FQNEAQ. The CDR3 has 11 amino acids. The V end was cut by 5 bases, the J end by 5 bases, with 6 bases between.

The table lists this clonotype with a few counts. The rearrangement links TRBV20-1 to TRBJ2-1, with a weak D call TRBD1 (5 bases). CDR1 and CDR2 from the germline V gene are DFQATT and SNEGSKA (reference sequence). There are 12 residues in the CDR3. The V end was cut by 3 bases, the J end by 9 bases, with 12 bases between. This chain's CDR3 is CSASLWGAEQFF. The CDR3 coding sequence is TGCAGTGCTAGTCTGTGGGGCGCTGAGCAGTTCTTC.

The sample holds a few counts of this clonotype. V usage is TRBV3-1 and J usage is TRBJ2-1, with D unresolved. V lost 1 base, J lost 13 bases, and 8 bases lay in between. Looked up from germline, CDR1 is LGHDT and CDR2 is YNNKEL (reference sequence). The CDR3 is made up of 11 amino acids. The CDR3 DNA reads TGTGCCAGCAGCCAAGGGCCGATACAGTTCTTC. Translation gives CASSQGPIQFF.

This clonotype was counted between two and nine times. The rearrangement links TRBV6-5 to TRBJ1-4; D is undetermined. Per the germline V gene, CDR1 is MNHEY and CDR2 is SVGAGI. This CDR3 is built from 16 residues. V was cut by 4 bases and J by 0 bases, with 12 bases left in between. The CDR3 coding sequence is TGTGCCAGCAGTTTGAAGGGCGCTGCAACTAATGAAAAACTGTTTTTT. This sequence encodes CASSLKGAATNEKLFF.

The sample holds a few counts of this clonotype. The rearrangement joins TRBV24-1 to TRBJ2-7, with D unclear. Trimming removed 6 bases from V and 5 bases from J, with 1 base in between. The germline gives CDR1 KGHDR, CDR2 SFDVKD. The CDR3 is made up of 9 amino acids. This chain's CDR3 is CATSHEQYF. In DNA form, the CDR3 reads TGTGCCACCAGTCACGAGCAGTACTTC.

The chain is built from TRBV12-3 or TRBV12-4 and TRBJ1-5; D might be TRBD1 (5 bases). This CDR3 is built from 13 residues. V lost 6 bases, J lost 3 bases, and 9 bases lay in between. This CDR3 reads CASSEGVNQPQHF. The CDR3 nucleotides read TGTGCCAGCAGCGAAGGGGTCAATCAGCCCCAGCATTTT.

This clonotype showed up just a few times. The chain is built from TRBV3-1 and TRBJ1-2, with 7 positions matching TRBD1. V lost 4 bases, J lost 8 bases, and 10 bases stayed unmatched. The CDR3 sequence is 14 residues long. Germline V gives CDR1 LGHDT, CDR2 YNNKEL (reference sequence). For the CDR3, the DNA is TGTGCCAGCAGCCGGAACGACAGGGTAGAGGGCTACACCTTC. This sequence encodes CASSRNDRVEGYTF.

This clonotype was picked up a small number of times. CDR3 DNA sequence: TGCAGTGCTAGAGATATCACTTCTGGGCCGAACTATGGCTACACCTTC. As protein: CSARDITSGPNYGYTF. The chain has TRBV20-1 and TRBJ1-2; the D is unclear. V was clipped by 0 bases and J by 2 bases, with 16 bases between them. The CDR3 is 16 residues long. CDR1 DFQATT and CDR2 SNEGSKA come from the germline V gene (reference sequence).

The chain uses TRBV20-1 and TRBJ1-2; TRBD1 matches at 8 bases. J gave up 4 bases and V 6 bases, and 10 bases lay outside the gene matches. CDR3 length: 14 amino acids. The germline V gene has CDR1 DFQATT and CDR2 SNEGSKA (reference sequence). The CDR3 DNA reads TGCAGTGCCCTGGGACAGGAACTTAGCTATGGCTACACCTTC. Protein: CSALGQELSYGYTF.

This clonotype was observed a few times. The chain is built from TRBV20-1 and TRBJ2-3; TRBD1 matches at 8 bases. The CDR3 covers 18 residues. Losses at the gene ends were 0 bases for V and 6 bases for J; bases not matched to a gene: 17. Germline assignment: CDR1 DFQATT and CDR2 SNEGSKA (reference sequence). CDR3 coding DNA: TGCAGTGCTAGAGATTTAATGGCAGGGGGCCGGGATGCGGATACGCAGTATTTT. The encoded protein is CSARDLMAGGRDADTQYF.

For the CDR3, the DNA is TGTGCCAGCAGTTTGTCGGAGAATTATGGCTACACCTTC. This codes for CASSLSENYGYTF. The rearrangement joins TRBV12-3 or TRBV12-4 to TRBJ1-2; no clear D. V lost 3 bases and J 5 bases, leaving 10 bases between the germline ends. The CDR3 runs to 13 residues.

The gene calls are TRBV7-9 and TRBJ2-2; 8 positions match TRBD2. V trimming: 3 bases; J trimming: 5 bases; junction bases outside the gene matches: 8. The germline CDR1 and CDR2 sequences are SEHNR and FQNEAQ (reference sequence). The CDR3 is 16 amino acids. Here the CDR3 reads CASSFIRLAFTGELFF. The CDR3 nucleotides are TGTGCCAGCAGCTTCATCCGACTAGCGTTTACCGGGGAGCTGTTTTTT. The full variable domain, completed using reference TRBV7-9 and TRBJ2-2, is DTGVSQNPRHKITKRGQNVTFRCDPISEHNRLYWYRQTLGQGPEFLTYFQNEAQLEKSRLLSDRFSAERPKGSFSTLEIQRTEQGDSAMYLCASSFIRLAFTGELFFGEGSRLTVL.

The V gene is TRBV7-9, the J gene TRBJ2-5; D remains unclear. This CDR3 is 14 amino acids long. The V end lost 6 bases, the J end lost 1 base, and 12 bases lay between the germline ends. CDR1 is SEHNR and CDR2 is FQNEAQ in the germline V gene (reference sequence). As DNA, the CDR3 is TGTGCCAGCAGGGTTCTCGGCACCCAAGAGACCCAGTACTTC. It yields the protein CASRVLGTQETQYF.

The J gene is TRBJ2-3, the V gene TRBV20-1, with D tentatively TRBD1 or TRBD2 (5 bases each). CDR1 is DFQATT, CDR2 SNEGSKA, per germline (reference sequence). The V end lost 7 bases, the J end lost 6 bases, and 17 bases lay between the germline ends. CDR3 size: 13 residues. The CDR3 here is CSGVARSGDTQYF. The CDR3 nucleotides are TGCAGTGGGGTAGCGAGGTCAGGGGATACGCAGTATTTT.

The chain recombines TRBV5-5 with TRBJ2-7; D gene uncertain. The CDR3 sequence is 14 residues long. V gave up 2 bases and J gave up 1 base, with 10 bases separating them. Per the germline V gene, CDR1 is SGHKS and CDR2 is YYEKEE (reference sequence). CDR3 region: CASSFVRVSYEQYF. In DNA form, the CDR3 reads TGTGCCAGCAGCTTCGTTCGAGTGTCCTACGAGCAGTACTTC.

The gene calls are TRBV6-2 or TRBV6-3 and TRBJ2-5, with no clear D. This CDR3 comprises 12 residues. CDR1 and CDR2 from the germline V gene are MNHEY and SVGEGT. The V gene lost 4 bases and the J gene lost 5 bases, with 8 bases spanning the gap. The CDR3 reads CASSSVMETQYF. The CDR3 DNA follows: TGTGCCAGCAGTTCCGTTATGGAGACCCAGTACTTC.

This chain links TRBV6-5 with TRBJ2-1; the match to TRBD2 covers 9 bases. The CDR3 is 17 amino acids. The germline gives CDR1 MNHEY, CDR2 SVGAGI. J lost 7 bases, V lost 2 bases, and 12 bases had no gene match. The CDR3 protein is CASSYPSAGGALNEQFF. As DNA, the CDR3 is TGTGCCAGCAGTTACCCATCAGCGGGGGGCGCCCTGAATGAGCAGTTCTTC.

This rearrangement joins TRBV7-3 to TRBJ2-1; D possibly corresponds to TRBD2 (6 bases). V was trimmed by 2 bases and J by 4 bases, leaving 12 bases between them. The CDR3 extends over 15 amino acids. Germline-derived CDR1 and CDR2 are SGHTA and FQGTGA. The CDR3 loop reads CASSLGAGLYNEQFF. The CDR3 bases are TGTGCCAGCAGCTTAGGGGCGGGGCTTTACAATGAGCAGTTCTTC. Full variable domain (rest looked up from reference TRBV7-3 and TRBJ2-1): GAGVSQTPSNKVTEKGKYVELRCDPISGHTALYWYRQSLGQGPEFLIYFQGTGAADDSGLPNDRFFAVRPEGSVSTLKIQRTERGDSAVYLCASSLGAGLYNEQFFGPGTRLTVL.